These 9 T cell receptor beta chains share one sample of origin, sequenced in a study of CD8+CD57+ T cells in acquired aplastic anemia. In patients chosen for sequencing, flow cytometry had shown CD8+CD57+ cell expansion. Genomic DNA provided the template from which TCR beta VDJ and CDR3 profiles were obtained. Each CDR3 protein gets one entry after TCRdb re-called the reads with MiXCR. The sample has roughly 280,000 distinct CDR3 sequences; under 60% are singletons. Material for sequencing was sorted CD4+, CD8+, or CD8+CD57+ T cells (not recorded which) from PBMCs. The source of these receptors is a human donor with aplastic anemia.

In this sample, this clonotype turned up many times. V gene TRBV5-1 combines with J gene TRBJ1-3, with 8 nucleotides matching TRBD1. The CDR3 length is 14 residues. Looked up from germline, CDR1 is SGHRS and CDR2 is YFSETQ. After removal of 3 bases from V and 3 bases from J, the junction contained 2 bases not matched to a gene. CDR3 loop: CASSSGGLGNTIYF. As DNA, the CDR3 is TGCGCCAGCAGCTCAGGGGGCCTTGGAAACACCATATATTTT.

This clonotype was seen only a few times. The V gene is TRBV7-9, the J gene TRBJ2-5; maybe TRBD2 (5 bases). Trimming removed 6 bases from V and 1 base from J, with 15 bases in between. The length of the CDR3 is 15 residues. The germline CDR1 and CDR2 sequences are SEHNR and FQNEAQ (reference sequence). Here the CDR3 reads CASRGSGGIQETQYF. CDR3 bases: TGTGCCAGCAGAGGGAGCGGAGGAATCCAAGAGACCCAGTACTTC.

The V and J genes are TRBV7-2 and TRBJ2-1; 11 bases map to TRBD2. Per the germline V gene, CDR1 is SGHTA and CDR2 is FQGNSA. The ends lost 1 base at V and 8 bases at J; junction bases unmatched: 7. This CDR3 is built from 16 residues. CDR3 nucleotide sequence: TGTGCCAGCAGCTTAGGGCTAGCGGGGGGCCAATATGAGCAGTTCTTC. Protein: CASSLGLAGGQYEQFF.

In its sample, this clonotype was seen many times. V is TRBV3-1 and J is TRBJ1-5, with unresolved D. V was clipped by 1 base and J by 6 bases, with 10 bases between them. The CDR3 has 14 amino acids. Germline-derived CDR1 and CDR2 are LGHDT and YNNKEL (reference sequence). The CDR3 sequence: CASSQVEGSQPQHF. Written as DNA, the CDR3 is TGTGCCAGCAGCCAAGTTGAGGGATCTCAGCCCCAGCATTTT.

J is TRBJ1-2 and V is TRBV19, with a possible D match to TRBD1 (6 bases). Trimming removed 5 bases at V and 6 bases at J, with 22 bases between. CDR3 size: 16 residues. Germline assignment: CDR1 LNHDA and CDR2 SQIVND (reference sequence). The CDR3 region is CASSLPGQNAVHGYTF. CDR3 bases: TGTGCCAGTAGTTTACCGGGACAAAATGCGGTGCATGGCTACACCTTC.

This clonotype was found many times. The chain employs TRBV18 and TRBJ2-3; D remains ambiguous. Deletions cut 8 bases from V and 0 bases from J, with 6 bases between. This CDR3 comprises 12 residues. In germline, CDR1 is KGHSH, CDR2 LQKENI. The CDR3 spells CASSPSTDTQYF. The CDR3 bases are TGTGCCAGCAGCCCCAGCACAGATACGCAGTATTTT.

The chain has TRBV7-6 and TRBJ2-3, with D hard to call. CDR1 SGHVS and CDR2 FNYEAQ come from the germline V gene. This CDR3 spans 9 amino acids. V lost 7 bases, J lost 4 bases, and 0 bases lay in between. CDR3 in DNA: TGTGCCAGCACAGATACGCAGTATTTT. It is translated as CASTDTQYF.

This clonotype was seen ten or more times. The J gene is TRBJ2-7, the V gene TRBV7-6, with 7 bases that match TRBD2. CDR1 and CDR2 (germline): SGHVS, FNYEAQ. V shed 5 bases, J shed 6 bases, and the junction held 13 bases outside the gene matches. The CDR3 spans 15 residues. CDR3 protein: CASSPSRGELGEQYF. CDR3 bases: TGTGCCAGCAGCCCGAGTCGGGGGGAATTGGGCGAGCAGTACTTC.

This clonotype was observed a few times. The chain uses TRBV12-3 or TRBV12-4 and TRBJ1-1, with D possibly being TRBD1 (5 bases). The CDR3 runs 13 residues. V was pared by 5 bases and J by 2 bases, with 9 bases between. The CDR3 loop reads CASSGDRNTEAFF. CDR3 nucleotide sequence: TGTGCCAGCAGTGGAGACAGAAACACTGAAGCTTTCTTT.